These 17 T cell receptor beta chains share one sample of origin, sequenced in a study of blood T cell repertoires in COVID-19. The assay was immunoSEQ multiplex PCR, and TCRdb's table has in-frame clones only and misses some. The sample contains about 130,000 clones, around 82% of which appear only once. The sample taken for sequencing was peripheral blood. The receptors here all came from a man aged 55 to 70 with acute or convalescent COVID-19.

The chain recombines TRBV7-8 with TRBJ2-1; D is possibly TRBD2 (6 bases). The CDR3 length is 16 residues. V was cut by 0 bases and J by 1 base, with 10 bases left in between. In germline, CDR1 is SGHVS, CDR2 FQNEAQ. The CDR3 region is CASSLAGGDSYNEQFF. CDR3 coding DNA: TGTGCCAGCAGCTTAGCAGGAGGGGATTCCTACAATGAGCAGTTCTTC.

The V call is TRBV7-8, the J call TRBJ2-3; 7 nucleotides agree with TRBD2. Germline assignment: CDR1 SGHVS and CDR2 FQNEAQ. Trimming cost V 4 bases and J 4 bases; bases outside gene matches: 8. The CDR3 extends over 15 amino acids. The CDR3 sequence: CASSSYAGASDTQYF. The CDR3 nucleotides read TGTGCCAGCAGCTCTTACGCGGGAGCATCAGATACGCAGTATTTT.

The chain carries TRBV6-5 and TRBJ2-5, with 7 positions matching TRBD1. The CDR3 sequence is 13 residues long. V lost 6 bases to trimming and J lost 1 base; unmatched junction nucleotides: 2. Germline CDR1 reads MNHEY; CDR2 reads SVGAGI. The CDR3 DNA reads TGTGCCAGCAGGGGACAGCCCCAAGAGACCCAGTACTTC. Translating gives CASRGQPQETQYF.

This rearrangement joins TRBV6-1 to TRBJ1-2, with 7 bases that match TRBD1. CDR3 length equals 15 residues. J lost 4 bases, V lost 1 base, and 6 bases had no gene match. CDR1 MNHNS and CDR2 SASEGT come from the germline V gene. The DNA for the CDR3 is TGTGCCAGCAGTGAAGGGGGACAGTTTTTCTATGGCTACACCTTC. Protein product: CASSEGGQFFYGYTF.

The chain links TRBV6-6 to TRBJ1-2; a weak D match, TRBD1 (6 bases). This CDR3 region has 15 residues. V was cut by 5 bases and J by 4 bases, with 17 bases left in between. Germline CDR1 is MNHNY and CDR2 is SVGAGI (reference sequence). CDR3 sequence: CASSPRGASLYGYTF. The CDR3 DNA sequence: TGTGCCAGCAGTCCTCGGGGGGCGTCCCTCTATGGCTACACCTTC.

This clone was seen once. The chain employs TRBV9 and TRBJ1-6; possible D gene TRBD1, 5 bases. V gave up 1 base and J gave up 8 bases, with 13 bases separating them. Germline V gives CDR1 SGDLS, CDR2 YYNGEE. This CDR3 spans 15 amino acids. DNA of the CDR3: TGTGCCAGCAGCGTATACCAGGGAAGGGATTCACCCCTCCACTTT. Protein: CASSVYQGRDSPLHF.

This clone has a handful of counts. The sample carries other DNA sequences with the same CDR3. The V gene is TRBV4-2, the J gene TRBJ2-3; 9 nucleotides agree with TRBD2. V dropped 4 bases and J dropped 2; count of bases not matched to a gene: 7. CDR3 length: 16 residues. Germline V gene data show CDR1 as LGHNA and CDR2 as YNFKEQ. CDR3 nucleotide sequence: TGTGCCAGCAGCCCACGGCTAGCGGGAAACACAGATACGCAGTATTTT. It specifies CASSPRLAGNTDTQYF.

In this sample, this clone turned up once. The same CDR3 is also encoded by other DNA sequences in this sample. The CDR3 loop reads CASSYTGDTEAFF. The CDR3 region has the DNA TGTGCCAGCAGTTATACGGGGGACACTGAAGCTTTCTTT. The chain uses TRBV6-5 and TRBJ1-1; a possible D gene is TRBD1 (5 bases). Trimming stripped 3 bases from V and 3 bases from J, with 8 bases between. This CDR3 contains 13 residues. Looked up from germline, CDR1 is MNHEY and CDR2 is SVGAGI.

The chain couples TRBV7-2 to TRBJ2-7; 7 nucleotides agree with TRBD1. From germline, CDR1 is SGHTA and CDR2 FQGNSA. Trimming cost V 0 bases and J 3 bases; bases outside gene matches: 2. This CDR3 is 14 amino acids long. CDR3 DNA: TGTGCCAGCAGCTTAGCCGGGACAGACTACGAGCAGTACTTC. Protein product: CASSLAGTDYEQYF. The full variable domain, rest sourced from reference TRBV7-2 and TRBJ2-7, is GAGVSQSPSNKVTEKGKDVELRCDPISGHTALYWYRQSLGQGLEFLIYFQGNSAPDKSGLPSDRFSAERTGGSVSTLTIQRTQQEDSAVYLCASSLAGTDYEQYFGPGTRLTVT.

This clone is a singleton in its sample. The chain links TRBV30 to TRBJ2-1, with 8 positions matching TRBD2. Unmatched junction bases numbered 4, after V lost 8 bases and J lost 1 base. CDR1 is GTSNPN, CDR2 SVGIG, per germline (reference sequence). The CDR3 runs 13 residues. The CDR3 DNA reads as TGTGCCGGGGCGGGGGGTTCCTACAATGAGCAGTTCTTC. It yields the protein CAGAGGSYNEQFF.

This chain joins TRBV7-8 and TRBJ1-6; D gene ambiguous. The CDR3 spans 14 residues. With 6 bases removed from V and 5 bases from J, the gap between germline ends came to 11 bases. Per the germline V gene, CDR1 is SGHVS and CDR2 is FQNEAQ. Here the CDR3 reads CASRSDTNNSPLHF. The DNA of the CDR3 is TGTGCCAGCAGGAGTGATACGAATAATTCACCCCTCCACTTT.

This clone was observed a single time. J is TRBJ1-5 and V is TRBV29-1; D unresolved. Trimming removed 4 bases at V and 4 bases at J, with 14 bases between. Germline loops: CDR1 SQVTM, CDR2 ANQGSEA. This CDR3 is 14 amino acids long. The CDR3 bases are TGCAGCGTTGCCCCGGGAGGGATAAATCAGCCCCAGCATTTT. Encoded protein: CSVAPGGINQPQHF.

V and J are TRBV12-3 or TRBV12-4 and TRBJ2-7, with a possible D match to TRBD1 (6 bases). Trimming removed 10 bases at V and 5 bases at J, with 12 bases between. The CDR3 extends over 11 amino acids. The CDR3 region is CAITTGNEQYF. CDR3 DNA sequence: TGTGCCATCACAACAGGGAACGAGCAGTACTTC.

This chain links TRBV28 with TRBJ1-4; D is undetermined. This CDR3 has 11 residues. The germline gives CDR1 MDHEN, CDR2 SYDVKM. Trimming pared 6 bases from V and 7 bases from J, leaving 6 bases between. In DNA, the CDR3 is TGTGCCAGCAGAACGGTTGAAAAACTGTTTTTT. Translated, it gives CASRTVEKLFF.

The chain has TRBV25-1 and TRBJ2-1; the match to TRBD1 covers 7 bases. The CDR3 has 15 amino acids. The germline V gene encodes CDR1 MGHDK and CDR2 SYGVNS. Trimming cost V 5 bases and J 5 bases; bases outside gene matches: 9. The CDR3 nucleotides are TGTGCCAGCAGTCCCTCGGACAGGCCGAACAATGAGCAGTTCTTC. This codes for CASSPSDRPNNEQFF.

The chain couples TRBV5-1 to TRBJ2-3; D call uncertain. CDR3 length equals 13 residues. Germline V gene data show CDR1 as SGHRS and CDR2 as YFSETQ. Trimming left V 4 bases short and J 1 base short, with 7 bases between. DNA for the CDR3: TGCGCCAGCAGCGTCTCTCGCACAGATACGCAGTATTTT. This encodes CASSVSRTDTQYF.

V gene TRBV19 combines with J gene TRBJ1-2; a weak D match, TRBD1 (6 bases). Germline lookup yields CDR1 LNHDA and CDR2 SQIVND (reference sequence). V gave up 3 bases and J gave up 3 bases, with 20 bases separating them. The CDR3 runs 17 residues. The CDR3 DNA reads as TGTGCCAGTAGTATGGTCCAGGGGCCCCAACGCTACTATGGCTACACCTTC. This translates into CASSMVQGPQRYYGYTF. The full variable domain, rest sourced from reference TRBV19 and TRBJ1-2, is DGGITQSPKYLFRKEGQNVTLSCEQNLNHDAMYWYRQDPGQGLRLIYYSQIVNDFQKGDIAEGYSVSREKKESFPLTVTSAQKNPTAFYLCASSMVQGPQRYYGYTFGSGTRLTVV.